What follows is one TCR beta chain and its context. Antigen unknown. At baseline, cycle 4 day 1, and cycle 7 day 1, blood was sampled. This CDR3 contains 16 residues. Germline V gives CDR1 MDHEN, CDR2 SYDVKM. The data derive from a study of OX40 agonist ivuxolimab in advanced cancers. Regarding the study as a whole: The average count of expanded clones was higher among CD8+ T cells than among CD4+.

Produced via immunoSEQ multiplex PCR; TCRdb's table is partial and in-frame only. The repertoire consists of some 80,000 clones, with almost 85% occurring once and the leading ten covering more than 20%. This chain joins TRBV28 and TRBJ2-5; 9 nucleotides match TRBD2. The J call is uncertain, as TRBJ2-7 better fits the DNA end. The sequenced sample was CD4+ or CD8+ T cells sorted from blood, obtained in a trial of the OX40 agonist ivuxolimab. The sequence came from an adult with an advanced solid tumor such as melanoma, head and neck, liver or kidney cancer. CDR3 bases: TGTGCCAGCAGTTTATCGAGCGGGAGGATCCCCTACGAGCAGTACTTC. Translated: CASSLSSGRIPYEQYF.